The 29 T cell receptor beta chains below all came from one sample that was sequenced in a study of T cell repertoires in cytomegalovirus infection. TCRdb re-analysed the reads in MiXCR, keeping a single row per CDR3 protein. This sample has about 320,000 distinct CDR3 sequences, with 8% to 10% found just once. Material: PBMCs. These receptors were collected from a human donor in good health (CMV status not recorded). Some clones in this sample may be carry-over from other donors' samples.

This clonotype was seen repeatedly, ten times or more. The J gene is TRBJ2-3, the V gene TRBV7-2; 10 bases are shared with TRBD1. Per the germline V gene, CDR1 is SGHTA and CDR2 is FQGNSA. There are 16 residues in the CDR3. V gave up 6 bases and J gave up 3 bases; unmatched junction bases: 9. CDR3 coding DNA: TGTGCCAGCAGTCCCGGGACAGGGGTCCCGACAGATACGCAGTATTTT. It yields the protein CASSPGTGVPTDTQYF.

The genes are TRBV20-1 and TRBJ2-4; no definite D call. The germline V gene encodes CDR1 DFQATT and CDR2 SNEGSKA (reference sequence). V dropped 5 bases and J dropped 1 base, with 12 bases sitting between them. The CDR3 is 14 amino acids. CDR3 in amino acids: CSAAFLGAKNIQYF. The CDR3 DNA is TGCAGTGCTGCCTTTTTGGGGGCCAAAAACATTCAGTACTTC.

This clonotype came up many times. V and J are TRBV7-8 and TRBJ2-1; D may be TRBD1 (6 bases). The CDR3 spans 16 residues. Deletions cut 3 bases from V and 0 bases from J, with 12 bases between. The V gene's germline CDR1 is SGHVS and CDR2 FQNEAQ. CDR3 bases: TGTGCCAGCAGCTTGGGACACGTGGGCTCCTACAATGAGCAGTTCTTC. Its protein is CASSLGHVGSYNEQFF.

This clonotype was seen many times. The V call is TRBV7-2, the J call TRBJ2-1, with D perhaps matching TRBD2 (7 bases). Germline CDR1 and CDR2: SGHTA and FQGNSA. This CDR3 contains 15 residues. The V and J ends lost 4 bases and 10 bases respectively, with 20 bases between them. The CDR3 nucleotides are TGTGCCAGCAGCTCTATTCGTGGGGGGGCACAAGAGCAGTTCTTC. Its protein product is CASSSIRGGAQEQFF.

The chain has TRBV6-2 or TRBV6-3 and TRBJ2-1; 8 bases map to TRBD2. The CDR3 contains 15 residues. CDR1 MNHEY and CDR2 SVGEGT come from the germline V gene. Trimming removed 8 bases from V and 3 bases from J; junction bases left unmatched: 9. This CDR3 is CASGHGAGVYNEQFF. The CDR3 DNA follows: TGTGCCAGCGGACATGGAGCGGGGGTCTACAATGAGCAGTTCTTC.

This clonotype has at least ten counts. The rearrangement uses TRBV7-2 and TRBJ1-5, with D uncertain. This CDR3 has 13 amino acids. V was trimmed by 5 bases and J by 4 bases, leaving 9 bases between them. Germline-derived CDR1 and CDR2 are SGHTA and FQGNSA. In nucleotides, the CDR3 is TGTGCCAGCAGCCGCGCCCGGAATCAGCCCCAGCATTTT. As protein: CASSRARNQPQHF.

The rearrangement uses TRBV25-1 and TRBJ2-2; TRBD2 aligns across 14 bases. Germline CDR1 MGHDK, CDR2 SYGVNS. The CDR3 contains 14 residues. J gave up 7 bases and V 7 bases, and 2 bases lay outside the gene matches. CDR3 DNA: TGTGCCAGCATGGGACTAGCGGGAGACGGGGAGCTGTTTTTT. It specifies CASMGLAGDGELFF.

This clonotype appeared many times. The chain has TRBV7-2 and TRBJ2-1; TRBD2 matches at 15 bases. The V and J ends lost 5 bases and 6 bases, in that order; junction bases with no gene match: 2. The CDR3 runs 15 residues. Germline V lookup: CDR1 SGHTA, CDR2 FQGNSA. The CDR3, as DNA: TGTGCCAGCAGCCGGACTAGCGGGAGGGTCAATGAGCAGTTCTTC. Translated, it gives CASSRTSGRVNEQFF.

This clonotype was found many times. This chain links TRBV7-2 with TRBJ2-3, with D perhaps TRBD1 or TRBD2 (6 bases each). The ends were cut back, 5 bases at V and 6 bases at J, with 12 bases in the middle. The CDR3 length is 13 residues. CDR1 is SGHTA, CDR2 FQGNSA, per germline. CDR3 sequence (DNA): TGTGCCAGCAGCCCGACTAGGGGGGATACGCAGTATTTT. It specifies CASSPTRGDTQYF.

This clonotype has a count of ten or more. This rearrangement joins TRBV12-3 or TRBV12-4 to TRBJ2-5, with 8 bases fitting TRBD2. There are 14 residues in the CDR3. V lost 1 base to trimming and J lost 5 bases; unmatched junction nucleotides: 3. CDR3 nucleotides: TGTGCCAGCAGTTTAGGGACTAGCTCGGAGACCCAGTACTTC. Protein sequence: CASSLGTSSETQYF.

This clonotype has a count of ten or more. The V call is TRBV6-1, the J call TRBJ2-2; TRBD2 matches 13 bases. Germline V gene sequence: CDR1 MNHNS, CDR2 SASEGT. The CDR3 totals 17 residues. The ends lost 9 bases at V and 5 bases at J; junction bases unmatched: 12. Written as DNA, the CDR3 is TGTGCCAGTACTAGCGGGAGGGAGTTTATAGGTACCGGGGAGCTGTTTTTT. Its protein is CASTSGREFIGTGELFF.

Many counts were recorded for this clonotype. This chain joins TRBV20-1 and TRBJ1-1; the match to TRBD1 covers 10 bases. The germline CDR1 and CDR2 sequences are DFQATT and SNEGSKA (reference sequence). The CDR3 contains 14 residues. V lost 5 bases, J lost 4 bases, and 7 bases stayed unmatched. CDR3 loop: CSAPPGQGFTEAFF. The CDR3, as DNA: TGCAGTGCTCCTCCGGGACAGGGGTTCACTGAAGCTTTCTTT.

The table lists this clonotype with many counts. The rearrangement joins TRBV7-9 to TRBJ2-3; 9 positions match TRBD1. The V and J ends lost 0 bases and 5 bases, in that order; junction bases with no gene match: 6. There are 16 residues in the CDR3. The germline gives CDR1 SEHNR, CDR2 FQNEAQ (reference sequence). The CDR3 DNA sequence: TGTGCCAGCAGCTTAGCGGGGACAGGGAAGGGAGATACGCAGTATTTT. This gives the protein CASSLAGTGKGDTQYF.

This chain links TRBV27 with TRBJ2-5, with D possibly TRBD1 on 5 matching bases. CDR3 length equals 14 residues. V shed 5 bases and J shed 5 bases, with 15 bases lying between them. Looked up from germline, CDR1 is MNHEY and CDR2 is SMNVEV (reference sequence). The CDR3 bases are TGTGCCAGCAGTCTCAGGGAAAACCGGGAGACCCAGTACTTC. Translated, it gives CASSLRENRETQYF.

There are many counts of this clonotype. The rearrangement links TRBV12-3 or TRBV12-4 to TRBJ1-2; TRBD1 matches 7 bases. The V and J ends lost 6 bases and 7 bases, in that order; junction bases with no gene match: 20. There are 17 residues in the CDR3. The CDR3 spells CASRQAGTAGKFAGYTF. CDR3 coding DNA: TGTGCCAGCAGGCAGGCCGGGACAGCGGGGAAATTTGCTGGCTACACCTTC.

The V call is TRBV10-2, the J call TRBJ1-6; no reliable D call. Trimming shortened V by 6 bases and J by 14 bases, and 23 bases separated the two germline ends. The CDR3 consists of 15 residues. Germline V gene data show CDR1 as WSHSY and CDR2 as SAAADI. CDR3 bases: TGCGCCAGCAGCAATGATGGGAGGTTAGGGAACTCCCTCCACTTT. Its protein product is CASSNDGRLGNSLHF.

This clonotype was found many times. The genes are TRBV28 and TRBJ1-5, with a possible D match to TRBD1 (5 bases). CDR1 MDHEN and CDR2 SYDVKM come from the germline V gene. V was trimmed by 5 bases and J by 3 bases, leaving 11 bases between them. The CDR3 extends over 14 amino acids. The CDR3 bases are TGTGCCAGCAGTCTGACAGTCAACAATCAGCCCCAGCATTTT. It yields the protein CASSLTVNNQPQHF.

This clonotype was detected a few times. This chain links TRBV15 with TRBJ2-5; D may be TRBD1 (5 bases). The CDR3 consists of 16 residues. Deletions cut 5 bases from V and 5 bases from J, with 21 bases between. In germline, CDR1 is LNHNV, CDR2 YYDKDF (reference sequence). The CDR3 sequence: CATSGRRAGPGETQYF. CDR3 sequence (DNA): TGTGCCACCAGCGGTCGCCGGGCAGGGCCAGGGGAGACCCAGTACTTC.

The chain uses TRBV28 and TRBJ2-7, with 12 bases lining up with TRBD1. The germline gives CDR1 MDHEN, CDR2 SYDVKM. V trimming: 3 bases; J trimming: 5 bases; junction bases outside the gene matches: 5. The CDR3 has 15 amino acids. In DNA form, the CDR3 reads TGTGCCAGCAGTTTGGGAGGGACAGGGGGCGACGAGCAGTACTTC. As protein: CASSLGGTGGDEQYF.

This clonotype showed up just a few times. The chain uses TRBV11-2 and TRBJ1-6; TRBD1 agrees at 7 bases. The CDR3 contains 16 residues. V dropped 5 bases and J dropped 9; count of bases not matched to a gene: 13. Germline assignment: CDR1 SGHAT and CDR2 FQNNGV. The CDR3 bases are TGTGCCAGCAGCCCCCCGAGTGGGACAGTAGCTTCACCCCTCCACTTT. It translates to CASSPPSGTVASPLHF.

In the case of this clonotype: One base away lies a much larger clone, so this may be a sequencing read error. This sequence joins TRBV7-2 and TRBJ2-3; possibly TRBD2 for D (7 bases). The germline V and J ends were trimmed by 3 bases and 4 bases, with 17 bases remaining between them. Germline lookup yields CDR1 SGHTA and CDR2 FQGNSA. This CDR3 is 16 amino acids long. CDR3 sequence reads: CASSFRGGGRADTQYF. The CDR3 region has the DNA TGTGCCAGCAGCTTTAGGGGGGGGGGGCGGGCAGATACGCAGTATTTT.

The CDR3 DNA is TGTGCCAGCAGTGATGGGGTGAGGGGTCAGCCCCAGCATTTT. This codes for CASSDGVRGQPQHF. This sequence joins TRBV25-1 and TRBJ1-5; weak D call: TRBD1 (5 bases). The CDR3 sequence is 14 residues long. Deletions cut 3 bases from V and 6 bases from J, with 12 bases between. Germline V gene lookup returns CDR1 MGHDK and CDR2 SYGVNS. Looking up the rest from reference TRBV25-1 and TRBJ1-5 gives the full variable domain: EADIYQTPRYLVIGTGKKITLECSQTMGHDKMYWYQQDPGMELHLIHYSYGVNSTEKGDLSSESTVSRIRTEHFPLTLESARPSHTSQYLCASSDGVRGQPQHFGDGTRLSIL.

This chain connects TRBV30 to TRBJ2-3; D perhaps matches TRBD1 (6 bases). V lost 0 bases and J 6 bases, leaving 22 bases between the germline ends. This CDR3 has 17 residues. Germline V gives CDR1 GTSNPN, CDR2 SVGIG (reference sequence). This CDR3 is CAWSVWAPGASPDTQYF. CDR3 sequence (DNA): TGTGCCTGGAGTGTATGGGCCCCAGGGGCGAGCCCGGATACGCAGTATTTT.

The V call is TRBV5-6, the J call TRBJ1-1; D remains unclear. V lost 0 bases, J lost 5 bases, and 8 bases lay in between. This CDR3 contains 13 residues. The germline gives CDR1 SGHDT, CDR2 YYEEEE. The CDR3 DNA reads as TGTGCCAGCAGCTTGGTTCGGTTTACTGAAGCTTTCTTT. This translates into CASSLVRFTEAFF.

The chain employs TRBV18 and TRBJ1-1, with TRBD1 as a possible D gene (5 bases). The CDR3 consists of 15 residues. Trimming took off 2 bases at V and 0 bases at J, with 10 bases between the two ends. Germline V CDR1 and CDR2: KGHSH, LQKENI. DNA for the CDR3: TGTGCCAGCTCACCAGGGGCCCATATGAACACTGAAGCTTTCTTT. Its translation: CASSPGAHMNTEAFF.

The sample holds a few counts of this clonotype. The V gene is TRBV7-2, the J gene TRBJ2-5; a weak D match, TRBD2 (6 bases). In germline, CDR1 is SGHTA, CDR2 FQGNSA. V was trimmed by 6 bases and J by 1 base, leaving 18 bases between them. The CDR3 extends over 16 amino acids. Here the CDR3 reads CASRRTSTQGQETQYF. The CDR3 DNA reads TGTGCCAGCAGGCGTACTAGCACGCAGGGCCAAGAGACCCAGTACTTC.

This clonotype was recorded at least ten times. V and J are TRBV12-3 or TRBV12-4 and TRBJ2-1; D unresolved. V lost 5 bases to trimming and J lost 7 bases, with 18 bases between them. CDR3 length equals 15 residues. This CDR3 reads CASSRREGRTNEQFF. DNA of the CDR3: TGTGCCAGCAGTCGAAGGGAAGGTCGAACGAATGAGCAGTTCTTC.

This clonotype has a handful of counts. The chain employs TRBV25-1 and TRBJ2-7; D call uncertain. V lost 3 bases, J lost 5 bases, and 5 bases lay in between. Germline CDR1 and CDR2: MGHDK and SYGVNS. This CDR3 is 11 amino acids long. The CDR3 DNA follows: TGTGCCAGCAGTGATTTCCACGAGCAGTACTTC. Its protein is CASSDFHEQYF.

This clonotype appeared once. J is TRBJ2-1 and V is TRBV2; D could derive from TRBD1 or TRBD2 (5 bases each). This CDR3 is built from 14 residues. Trimming took 3 bases from V and 4 from J, leaving 10 bases between them. CDR1 is SNHLY, CDR2 FYNNEI, per germline. The CDR3 sequence: CASSERGQYNEQFF. CDR3 sequence (DNA): TGTGCCAGCAGTGAGAGGGGTCAATACAATGAGCAGTTCTTC.